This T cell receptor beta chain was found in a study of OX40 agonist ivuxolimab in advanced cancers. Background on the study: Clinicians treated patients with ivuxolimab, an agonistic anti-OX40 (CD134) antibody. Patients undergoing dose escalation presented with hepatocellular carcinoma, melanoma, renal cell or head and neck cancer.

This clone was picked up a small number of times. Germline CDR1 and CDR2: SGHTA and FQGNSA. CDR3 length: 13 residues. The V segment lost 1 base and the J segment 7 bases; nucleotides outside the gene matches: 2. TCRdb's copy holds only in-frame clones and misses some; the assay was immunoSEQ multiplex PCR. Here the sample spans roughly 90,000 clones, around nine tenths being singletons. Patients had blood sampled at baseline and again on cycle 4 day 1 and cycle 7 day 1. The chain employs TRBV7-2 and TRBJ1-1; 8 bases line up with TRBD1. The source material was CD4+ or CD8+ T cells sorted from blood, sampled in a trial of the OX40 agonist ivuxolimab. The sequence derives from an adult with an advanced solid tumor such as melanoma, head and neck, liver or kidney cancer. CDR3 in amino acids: CASSLGGTGEAFF. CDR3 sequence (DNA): TGTGCCAGCAGCTTAGGAGGGACAGGTGAAGCTTTCTTT.